This record covers a single T cell receptor (beta chain). Its antigen is unknown. No much larger clone is present one base from it, and per-base qualities are unavailable. These data come from a study of T cell responses to AZD1222 COVID-19 vaccine (dated by TCRdb to about 2021). About the investigation overall: AZD1222 recipients with second doses at about 4 weeks or about 12 weeks were pooled, because spike-specific TCR depth and breadth did not differ between schedules. Trial participants were enrolled by age into 18-55, 56-69 and 70-plus year subgroups, with roughly 150, 30 and 60 TCR-sequenced participants respectively. A total of just over 230 trial participants underwent TCR sequencing, of whom roughly 210 had received two doses of AZD1222 and 26 had received two doses of the MenACWY control vaccine.

The time point tag for this specimen amounts to: baseline before first vaccination. Vaccinee samples came from UK trials COV001 and COV002, including a single-blind randomized controlled phase 2/3 trial of AZD1222 (ChAdOx1 nCoV-19) in healthy adults. For TCRbeta chain sequencing, PBMC samples from trial participants were taken at day 0 and at day 28 after the second dose. The CDR3 regions of human TCRbeta chains were analyzed by immunosequencing. From the authors' description of their analysis: TCRs in the repertoires were compared against a reference library of SARS-CoV-2-specific TCRs that had been generated with the MIRA antigen-specificity platform. Breadth was defined as the fraction of unique TCRs that were SARS-CoV-2-associated, and depth was defined as the fraction of total T cells that were SARS-CoV-2-associated. Using the MIRA data, each spike-specific TCR was mapped to the spike region that the TCR reacts to and placed in a CD4 or CD8 class. Log10-transformed breadth and depth values were compared by one-way ANOVA with Sidak's multiple comparisons tests. TCRdb took this table from immuneACCESS and kept in-frame rearrangements with V and J called. Such tables lack part of the clones; where checked against another copy, unresolved V genes explain under half of the gap, and the rest is unexplained. Clone size and the V and J calls come from that table; the DNA yielded D and trimming. Recorded for this sample are around 100,000 clones; around 90% of them occurred a single time. Of the sample, 1.5% to 2% is held by the ten largest clones.

Study-wide findings and limitations: Vaccine-associated CD4 TCRs spanned the whole spike protein, with dominant responses in regions 160-218 and 743-854. Conclusions about previously exposed vaccinees were limited because only a handful of AZD1222 recipients were SARS-CoV-2 seropositive at baseline. After two AZD1222 doses, spike-specific TCR breadth and depth were significantly higher than at day 0 and than in MenACWY recipients. No day 14 peak-response samples were available, so repertoires were characterized only after the peak T cell response. Participants were mostly white British, with more females than males. The authors suggested clonal diversity may have been underestimated. In the small 56-69-year group, the increase in depth fell short of significance, most likely because of low power. Reportedly, almost half of the unique spike-specific TCRs recognized epitopes lying outside the regions that are mutated in the B.1.351 and B.1.1.7 variants.

Trimming at the junction amounts to 7 bases on V and 6 bases on J, and the germline ends lie 18 bases apart. Sequences SGDLS (CDR1) and YYNGEE (CDR2) are obtained from the germline V gene. The CDR3 runs 14 residues from the cysteine to the phenylalanine. Only CDR3 DNA remains: 42 bases, in frame from the first base. This chain is built from TRBV9 and TRBJ2-3; a tentative D match to TRBD2 spans 6 bases. The sequenced sample was peripheral blood, obtained on day 0 of AZD1222 vaccination. This clonotype was obtained from an adult in good health. The CDR3 reads as follows: CASAGPGPQDTQYF. The nucleotide sequence is TGTGCCAGCGCGGGACCGGGACCTCAGGATACGCAGTATTTT.